This passage covers 31 T cell receptor beta chains from one sample sequenced in a study of control samples from healthy donors and cancer patients. Sequenced by immunoSEQ multiplex PCR; TCRdb stores in-frame clones only, minus some. The data hold just over 80,000 clones, with about nine tenths observed a single time. Material for sequencing was blood. These receptors were taken from a man aged 45-65 years in good health.

The V call is TRBV29-1, the J call TRBJ1-6, with TRBD1 as a possible D gene (6 bases). V lost 2 bases and J 7 bases, leaving 12 bases between the germline ends. The CDR3 loop spans 14 amino acids. Germline CDR1 reads SQVTM; CDR2 reads ANQGSEA. CDR3: CSVELAGENSPLHF. CDR3 DNA: TGCAGCGTTGAACTGGCAGGGGAAAATTCACCCCTCCACTTT.

The V and J genes are TRBV25-1 and TRBJ2-2; D call uncertain. This CDR3 comprises 15 residues. Per the germline V gene, CDR1 is MGHDK and CDR2 is SYGVNS. V was shortened by 3 bases and J by 0 bases, with 8 bases between the two germline ends. This chain's CDR3 is CASSDAAANTGELFF. CDR3 DNA sequence: TGTGCCAGCAGTGACGCGGCGGCGAACACCGGGGAGCTGTTTTTT.

V usage is TRBV30 and J usage is TRBJ1-3; TRBD1 is a possible D gene (6 bases). Germline V gene lookup returns CDR1 GTSNPN and CDR2 SVGIG (reference sequence). Trimming removed 0 bases at V and 2 bases at J, with 11 bases between. This CDR3 region has 15 residues. As DNA, the CDR3 is TGTGCCTGGAGTGTGGGGGACATAGCTGGAAACACCATATATTTT. Residues: CAWSVGDIAGNTIYF.

Here the CDR3 reads CASSASGVGGFTDTQYF. For the CDR3, the DNA is TGTGCCAGCAGTGCCTCGGGGGTTGGGGGGTTCACAGATACGCAGTATTTT. This chain uses TRBV6-2 or TRBV6-3 with TRBJ2-3; D is possibly TRBD2 (6 bases). CDR1 and CDR2 from the germline V gene are MNHEY and SVGEGT. Trimming pared 5 bases from V and 2 bases from J, leaving 20 bases between. The CDR3 loop spans 17 amino acids.

The chain employs TRBV19 and TRBJ2-7; D not certain. Trimming cost V 4 bases and J 6 bases, with 19 bases left between them. This CDR3 contains 15 residues. The germline V gene has CDR1 LNHDA and CDR2 SQIVND (reference sequence). CDR3 DNA sequence: TGTGCCAGTAGTAGTATGTCGGTATTCTCCACCGAGCAGTACTTC. It encodes CASSSMSVFSTEQYF.

CDR3 loop: CASSEFPLRDRDYEQYF. DNA for the CDR3: TGCGCCAGCAGTGAATTCCCTCTCCGGGACAGGGACTACGAGCAGTACTTC. The V and J genes are TRBV10-2 and TRBJ2-7; 9 positions match TRBD1. CDR1 is WSHSY and CDR2 is SAAADI in the germline V gene. The CDR3 consists of 17 residues. The V gene end was trimmed by 3 bases and the J gene end by 3 bases; junction bases not matched to a gene: 12.

The chain has TRBV28 and TRBJ1-4; D unresolved. The CDR3 is 11 amino acids. Germline values: CDR1 MDHEN, CDR2 SYDVKM. The germline V and J ends were trimmed by 3 bases and 6 bases, with 2 bases remaining between them. The CDR3 DNA reads TGTGCCAGCAGTTTGTATGAAAAACTGTTTTTT. It yields the protein CASSLYEKLFF.

The gene calls are TRBV7-9 and TRBJ2-4, with TRBD1 matching 9 bases. The CDR3 has 15 residues. CDR1 SEHNR and CDR2 FQNEAQ come from the germline V gene (reference sequence). V lost 5 bases, J lost 1 base, and 3 bases stayed unmatched. CDR3 amino acids: CASSGTGTAKNIQYF. The CDR3 DNA is TGTGCCAGCAGCGGGACAGGGACGGCCAAAAACATTCAGTACTTC.

The chain is built from TRBV15 and TRBJ2-3, with D perhaps matching TRBD1 or TRBD2 (5 bases each). This CDR3 has 15 amino acids. Germline V CDR1 and CDR2: LNHNV, YYDKDF (reference sequence). Trimming took 4 bases from V and 4 from J, leaving 15 bases between them. CDR3 loop: CATSTTGGRADTQYF. The DNA of the CDR3 is TGTGCCACCAGCACTACAGGAGGAAGGGCAGATACGCAGTATTTT.

The V and J genes are TRBV18 and TRBJ1-3; D gene unclear. The germline gives CDR1 KGHSH, CDR2 LQKENI. Deletions cut 4 bases from V and 6 bases from J, with 13 bases between. The CDR3 is 14 amino acids. The CDR3 sequence: CASSQRTGENTIYF. The CDR3, as DNA: TGTGCCAGCTCACAGAGGACGGGAGAAAACACCATATATTTT.

The chain is built from TRBV19 and TRBJ1-5; no reliable D call. CDR1 is LNHDA, CDR2 SQIVND, per germline (reference sequence). The CDR3 has 13 amino acids. Trimming took off 6 bases at V and 2 bases at J, with 8 bases between the two ends. The CDR3 nucleotides read TGTGCCAGTAGAACGGGCGGCAATCAGCCCCAGCATTTT. This codes for CASRTGGNQPQHF.

The genes are TRBV6-4 and TRBJ2-3, with D tentatively TRBD1 (5 bases). Germline V gene sequence: CDR1 MRHNA, CDR2 SNTAGT. The CDR3 loop spans 15 amino acids. V lost 0 bases, J lost 4 bases, and 11 bases lay in between. CDR3 nucleotides: TGTGCCAGCAGTGACTCGGCAGGGCAGCCAGATACGCAGTATTTT. Translated, it gives CASSDSAGQPDTQYF.

This chain connects TRBV5-1 to TRBJ1-2, with 9 bases fitting TRBD1. Per the germline V gene, CDR1 is SGHRS and CDR2 is YFSETQ. The CDR3 totals 12 residues. The V gene end was trimmed by 4 bases and the J gene end by 8 bases; junction bases not matched to a gene: 3. In DNA form, the CDR3 reads TGCGCCAGCAGCCCGGACAGGGGAGGCTACACCTTC. Protein product: CASSPDRGGYTF.

This clone has just a few counts. J is TRBJ2-2 and V is TRBV19, with a weak D call TRBD2 (7 bases). Germline CDR1 LNHDA, CDR2 SQIVND (reference sequence). Trimming removed 4 bases at V and 5 bases at J, with 11 bases between. The CDR3 covers 14 residues. CDR3 sequence reads: CASSKGGGTGELFF. CDR3 in DNA: TGTGCCAGTAGTAAAGGGGGGGGAACCGGGGAGCTGTTTTTT. The variable domain in full, completed from reference TRBV19 and TRBJ2-2, reads DGGITQSPKYLFRKEGQNVTLSCEQNLNHDAMYWYRQDPGQGLRLIYYSQIVNDFQKGDIAEGYSVSREKKESFPLTVTSAQKNPTAFYLCASSKGGGTGELFFGEGSRLTVL.

This rearrangement joins TRBV9 to TRBJ1-1; D remains ambiguous. The ends were cut back, 0 bases at V and 2 bases at J, with 5 bases in the middle. CDR3 length: 13 amino acids. The V gene's germline CDR1 is SGDLS and CDR2 YYNGEE. The CDR3 DNA is TGTGCCAGCAGCGTAGGTTCTAACACTGAAGCTTTCTTT. Protein: CASSVGSNTEAFF.

This chain joins TRBV29-1 and TRBJ2-3; 12 bases match TRBD2. The J segment lost 4 bases and the V segment lost 6 bases, leaving 8 bases of the junction unmatched. CDR1 SQVTM and CDR2 ANQGSEA come from the germline V gene. The length of the CDR3 is 15 residues. The CDR3 loop is CSVKMTSGGADTQYF. For the CDR3, the DNA is TGCAGCGTCAAGATGACTAGCGGGGGCGCAGATACGCAGTATTTT.

The chain has TRBV5-5 and TRBJ1-1; D is ambiguous. Trimming removed 1 base from V and 3 bases from J, with 13 bases in between. Germline CDR1 SGHKS, CDR2 YYEKEE (reference sequence). The length of the CDR3 is 15 residues. The chain's CDR3 is CASSLILGSDTEAFF. The CDR3 nucleotides are TGTGCCAGCAGCTTGATCCTGGGATCGGACACTGAAGCTTTCTTT.

This rearrangement joins TRBV6-6 to TRBJ1-6, with TRBD1 matching 8 bases. V was clipped by 7 bases and J by 8 bases; unmatched bases: 4. The CDR3 length is 13 residues. The germline V gene has CDR1 MNHNY and CDR2 SVGAGI (reference sequence). CDR3 loop: CASTGGADSPLHF. The CDR3 coding sequence is TGTGCCAGCACAGGGGGCGCGGATTCACCCCTCCACTTT.

For the CDR3, the DNA is TGTGCCAGCAGTCCGAACACCTATGGCTACACCTTC. Amino acids: CASSPNTYGYTF. The rearrangement links TRBV12-3 or TRBV12-4 to TRBJ1-2; D ambiguous. Trimming removed 5 bases at V and 4 bases at J, with 8 bases between. This CDR3 has 12 residues.

The gene calls are TRBV6-5 and TRBJ1-2; D not certain. Germline CDR1 is MNHEY and CDR2 is SVGAGI. CDR3 length: 15 residues. Trimming took 0 bases from V and 6 from J, leaving 14 bases between them. Here the CDR3 reads CASSYSGPGGNGYTF. The CDR3 nucleotides are TGTGCCAGCAGTTACTCCGGGCCTGGAGGGAATGGCTACACCTTC.

This clone was counted a single time. V usage is TRBV6-5 and J usage is TRBJ1-1, with 9 bases aligning to TRBD1. The ends lost 5 bases at V and 0 bases at J; junction bases unmatched: 4. This CDR3 is 15 amino acids long. Germline V gene lookup returns CDR1 MNHEY and CDR2 SVGAGI. The CDR3 region is CASSLTGGLNTEAFF. CDR3 in DNA: TGTGCCAGCAGTCTGACAGGGGGACTGAACACTGAAGCTTTCTTT.

The chain has TRBV29-1 and TRBJ2-1; 7 bases map to TRBD1. Per the germline V gene, CDR1 is SQVTM and CDR2 is ANQGSEA. This CDR3 spans 15 amino acids. The J segment lost 5 bases and the V segment lost 6 bases, leaving 13 bases of the junction unmatched. The CDR3 region has the DNA TGCAGCGTGATATCCGAAGACAGGGTCCACAATGAGCAGTTCTTC. Translating it yields CSVISEDRVHNEQFF.

The V gene is TRBV6-1, the J gene TRBJ2-7; D may match TRBD1 or TRBD2 (5 bases each). CDR3 length: 14 amino acids. Per germline, CDR1 MNHNS and CDR2 SASEGT. The ends were cut back, 2 bases at V and 2 bases at J, with 10 bases in the middle. This CDR3 reads CASSERDGPYEQYF. Here the CDR3 DNA reads TGTGCCAGCAGTGAAAGGGACGGCCCCTACGAGCAGTACTTC.

The chain combines TRBV9 with TRBJ2-3; D gene unclear. Per the germline V gene, CDR1 is SGDLS and CDR2 is YYNGEE. Trimming took 0 bases from V and 0 from J, leaving 5 bases between them. The CDR3 spans 14 residues. The CDR3: CASSVAFSTDTQYF. In nucleotides, the CDR3 is TGTGCCAGCAGCGTAGCTTTTAGCACAGATACGCAGTATTTT.

The chain combines TRBV9 with TRBJ1-1; no reliable D call. V was clipped by 0 bases and J by 4 bases, with 16 bases between them. This CDR3 region has 16 residues. Germline CDR1 and CDR2: SGDLS and YYNGEE. In DNA, the CDR3 is TGTGCCAGCAGCGTAGGAGCACATCCGCCGCTCACTGAAGCTTTCTTT. Its translation is CASSVGAHPPLTEAFF.

The DNA for the CDR3 is TGTGCCAGCTCAATAATTGGCACAGATACGCAGTATTTT. It translates to CASSIIGTDTQYF. The chain employs TRBV18 and TRBJ2-3; no clear D. Trimming shortened V by 5 bases and J by 1 base, and 7 bases separated the two germline ends. CDR1 and CDR2 (germline): KGHSH, LQKENI. The CDR3 has 13 amino acids.

The chain employs TRBV3-1 (or the pseudogene TRBV3-2) and TRBJ1-6; D is uncertain. Between the trimmed V and J ends, which lost 1 base and 11 bases, there was a span of 12 bases. CDR3 length equals 14 residues. Germline V gives CDR1 LGHDT, CDR2 YNNKEL (reference sequence). The CDR3 protein is CASSQAGNTAPLHF. DNA for the CDR3: TGTGCCAGCAGCCAAGCGGGGAACACGGCACCCCTCCACTTT.

The chain is built from TRBV6-5 and TRBJ2-7; D is tentatively TRBD1 or TRBD2 (5 bases each). V gave up 6 bases and J gave up 7 bases, with 16 bases separating them. The CDR3 is made up of 13 amino acids. CDR1 MNHEY and CDR2 SVGAGI come from the germline V gene. As DNA, the CDR3 is TGTGCCAGCAGAGGCCAGGGAGTATATGAGCAGTACTTC. As protein: CASRGQGVYEQYF.

The chain carries TRBV5-1 and TRBJ1-2; tentatively, D is TRBD1 (5 bases). This CDR3 contains 14 residues. Germline CDR1 reads SGHRS; CDR2 reads YFSETQ. The V gene lost 2 bases and the J gene lost 7 bases, with 15 bases spanning the gap. The CDR3 coding sequence is TGCGCCAGCAGCTTCGGGTCCGGGACTATTGGCTACACCTTC. This translates into CASSFGSGTIGYTF.

This sequence joins TRBV11-3 and TRBJ1-4, with D perhaps matching TRBD1 (5 bases). V was shortened by 3 bases and J by 6 bases, with 8 bases between the two germline ends. The CDR3 sequence is 13 residues long. CDR1 and CDR2 (germline): SGHNT, YENEEA. CDR3 residues: CASSLRGDEKLFF. The CDR3 DNA reads as TGTGCCAGCAGCTTGCGAGGGGATGAAAAACTGTTTTTT.

The chain carries TRBV7-9 and TRBJ1-1; tentatively, D is TRBD1 (5 bases). Trimming pared 1 base from V and 1 base from J, leaving 10 bases between. The CDR3 is 15 residues long. Germline CDR1 and CDR2: SEHNR and FQNEAQ (reference sequence). CDR3 loop: CASSLGAGTNTEAFF. In DNA, the CDR3 is TGTGCCAGCAGCTTAGGTGCAGGGACGAACACTGAAGCTTTCTTT.